This is a list of T cell receptor beta chains from one sample in a study of CD8 T cells in ankylosing spondylitis. One entry per CDR3 protein results from TCRdb running MiXCR on the 5' RACE reads. The data show roughly 260,000 distinct CDR3 sequences, around 20% seen once. Sequencing input: blood, either unsorted or a sorted T cell fraction (not recorded which). The receptors were gathered from a male donor with ankylosing spondylitis or in good health (not recorded which). Each CDR3 is given with its conserved first and last residue. A D gene is named only where the DNA matches it firmly. The size of a clone is reported for some rows only, either as once, few or many, or as a class for expanded clones.

cdr3_aa cdr3_nt v_call d_call clone_size j_call
CASRPRQGDNSPLHF TGTGCCAGCAGGCCCAGACAGGGCGATAATTCACCCCTCCACTTT TRBV28 TRBD1 few TRBJ1-6
CASSPPGQGPTDTQYF TGTGCCAGCAGCCCTCCGGGACAGGGGCCTACAGATACGCAGTATTTT TRBV6-2/TRBV6-3 TRBD1 few TRBJ2-3
CATSDPGLAGGDTQYF TGTGCCACCAGTGATCCGGGACTAGCGGGGGGAGATACGCAGTATTTT TRBV24-1 TRBD2 - TRBJ2-3
CASSLALINEQFF TGTGCCAGCAGCTTAGCGCTGATCAATGAGCAGTTCTTC TRBV7-8 - many TRBJ2-1
CASAEASGVDTQYF TGTGCCAGCGCGGAGGCTAGCGGGGTGGATACGCAGTATTTT TRBV6-4 TRBD2 - TRBJ2-3
CSASPDGTDTQYF TGCAGTGCTAGTCCGGACGGCACAGATACGCAGTATTTT TRBV20-1 - few TRBJ2-3
CASSLPSATGELFF TGTGCCAGCAGTTTACCTAGTGCCACCGGGGAGCTGTTTTTT TRBV12-3/TRBV12-4 - - TRBJ2-2
CASSRRPGGAEQFF TGTGCCAGCAGTCGTCGTCCAGGGGGCGCGGAGCAGTTCTTC TRBV6-1 TRBD1 - TRBJ2-1
CASSYGQGMNTEAFF TGCGCCAGCAGCTACGGACAGGGGATGAACACTGAAGCTTTCTTT TRBV5-1 TRBD1 - TRBJ1-1
CSGRSWGSSYNEQFF TGCAGTGGGAGAAGCTGGGGCAGCTCCTACAATGAGCAGTTCTTC TRBV20-1 - few TRBJ2-1
CSARDPVSWELFF TGCAGTGCTAGAGATCCAGTTAGCTGGGAGCTGTTTTTT TRBV20-1 - - TRBJ2-2
CASRDSLYNEQFF TGTGCCAGCAGGGACAGCCTCTACAATGAGCAGTTCTTC TRBV12-3/TRBV12-4 - few TRBJ2-1
CASSDPRTGANVLTF TGTGCCAGCAGTGACCCCAGGACCGGGGCCAACGTCCTGACTTTC TRBV6-1 - - TRBJ2-6
CASSQDEYRRNGYTF TGCGCCAGCAGCCAAGATGAGTACAGGAGGAATGGCTACACCTTC TRBV4-1 - - TRBJ1-2
CSARGVQFF TGCAGTGCTAGGGGTGTGCAGTTCTTC TRBV20-1 - - TRBJ2-1
CASTQRDGNNEQFF TGCGCCAGCACCCAACGGGACGGGAACAATGAGCAGTTCTTC TRBV5-1 - few TRBJ2-1
CASSVGAANTGELFF TGTGCCAGCAGCGTAGGGGCAGCAAACACCGGGGAGCTGTTTTTT TRBV9 - many TRBJ2-2
CSARDGMGAAFF TGCAGTGCTAGAGATGGTATGGGGGCGGCTTTCTTT TRBV20-1 - - TRBJ1-1
CASSLTDRGHTFTGANVLTF TGCGCCAGCAGCTTGACGGACAGGGGGCATACATTTACTGGGGCCAACGTCCTGACTTTC TRBV5-1 TRBD1 few TRBJ2-6
CASSATPGTSGGPAYNEQFF TGTGCCAGCAGCGCAACTCCCGGGACTAGCGGGGGGCCCGCCTACAATGAGCAGTTCTTC TRBV4-2 TRBD2 few TRBJ2-1
CSARTPWEGRETQYF TGCAGTGCGCGTACCCCCTGGGAGGGGCGGGAGACCCAGTACTTC TRBV20-1 TRBD2 few TRBJ2-5
CASTATGSTDTQYF TGTGCCAGCACCGCGACAGGGAGCACAGATACGCAGTATTTT TRBV12-3/TRBV12-4 TRBD1 many TRBJ2-3
CASSPDRELFF TGTGCCAGCTCACCCGACCGGGAGCTGTTTTTT TRBV18 - few TRBJ2-2
CASSNRDRGLRRNQPQHF TGTGCCAGTTCTAACCGGGACAGGGGACTAAGGCGCAATCAGCCCCAGCATTTT TRBV28 TRBD1 few TRBJ1-5
CASSPGANTEAFF TGTGCCAGCAGCCCCGGGGCGAACACTGAAGCTTTCTTT TRBV9 - - TRBJ1-1
CSSREAGGPMYNEQFF TGCAGTTCTAGAGAGGCGGGGGGGCCTATGTACAATGAGCAGTTCTTC TRBV20-1 TRBD2 few TRBJ2-1
CASARGGQGGETQYF TGTGCCAGCGCCCGCGGGGGACAGGGCGGAGAGACCCAGTACTTC TRBV28 TRBD1 - TRBJ2-5
CASSLPSGTGELFF TGTGCTAGCAGCTTACCCTCAGGGACCGGGGAGCTGTTTTTT TRBV7-7 - many TRBJ2-2
CASSFLAGGSSTDTQYF TGCGCCAGCAGCTTCCTAGCGGGGGGATCTAGCACAGATACGCAGTATTTT TRBV5-1 TRBD2 many TRBJ2-3
CASSGRQGGGETQYF TGTGCCAGCAGCGGACGACAGGGGGGAGGGGAGACCCAGTACTTC TRBV9 TRBD1 - TRBJ2-5
CASSRGPSYGYTF TGTGCCAGCAGTAGGGGACCGTCCTATGGCTACACCTTC TRBV28 - few TRBJ1-2
CASRTSGRQETQYF TGTGCCAGCAGAACTAGCGGGAGACAAGAGACCCAGTACTTC TRBV28 TRBD2 few TRBJ2-5
CASSEQSGVNYGYTF TGTGCCAGCTCAGAACAGAGCGGGGTAAACTATGGCTACACCTTC TRBV18 - - TRBJ1-2
CASSFRPGQNQPQHF TGTGCCAGCAGCTTTCGTCCGGGACAAAATCAGCCCCAGCATTTT TRBV12-3/TRBV12-4 - few TRBJ1-5
CASSVQGNSEKLFF TGCGCCAGCAGCGTACAGGGGAACTCTGAAAAACTGTTTTTT TRBV5-1 TRBD1 few TRBJ1-4
CASSSQDRKETQYF TGTGCCAGCAGTTCCCAGGACCGTAAAGAGACCCAGTACTTC TRBV28 - - TRBJ2-5
CATISSYNSPLHF TGTGCCACCATAAGCTCCTATAATTCACCCCTCCACTTT TRBV28 - - TRBJ1-6
CASSSNGVRYGQFF TGCGCCAGCAGCTCGAACGGTGTCCGTTATGGGCAGTTCTTC TRBV5-1 - - TRBJ2-1
CASSGPGHTVRETQYF TGTGCCAGCAGCGGACCGGGACATACCGTGCGAGAGACCCAGTACTTC TRBV28 - many TRBJ2-5
CASSLRLADQETQYF TGTGCCAGCAGCTTGAGACTAGCGGACCAAGAGACCCAGTACTTC TRBV5-4 TRBD2 - TRBJ2-5
CASSGTFQETQYF TGTGCCAGCTCAGGGACATTCCAAGAGACCCAGTACTTC TRBV18 - few TRBJ2-5
CASSRDSRRQETQYF TGTGCCAGCAGCCGGGACTCCCGAAGGCAAGAGACCCAGTACTTC TRBV3-1 - few TRBJ2-5
CASSLVWGDVDNSPLHF TGTGCCAGCAGTTTAGTATGGGGGGATGTTGATAATTCACCCCTCCACTTT TRBV27 - few TRBJ1-6
CASSLGGRGPQETQYF TGTGCCAGCAGTTTAGGTGGGAGGGGGCCTCAAGAGACCCAGTACTTC TRBV12-3/TRBV12-4 - once TRBJ2-5
CASSPRLASGASHTNTGELFF TGTGCCAGCAGCCCCCGTCTTGCTAGCGGGGCCTCACATACGAACACCGGGGAGCTGTTTTTT TRBV7-7 TRBD2 many TRBJ2-2
CASSLVATSGYNEQFF TGTGCCAGCAGCTTAGTGGCGACTAGCGGTTACAATGAGCAGTTCTTC TRBV7-6 TRBD2 - TRBJ2-1
CASSYGQGGQPQHF TGTGCCAGCAGTTACGGCCAGGGAGGTCAGCCCCAGCATTTT TRBV6-5 - - TRBJ1-5
CASRRTGDGYTF TGTGCCAGCAGGAGGACAGGGGATGGCTACACCTTC TRBV2 TRBD1 few TRBJ1-2
CASSLVTSGDNEQFF TGTGCCAGCAGTTTAGTAACTAGCGGGGACAATGAGCAGTTCTTC TRBV12-3/TRBV12-4 TRBD2 - TRBJ2-1
CASGTDYGYTF TGTGCCAGCGGGACCGACTATGGCTACACCTTC TRBV18 - - TRBJ1-2
CASTEGGLAGYNEQFF TGCGCCAGCACCGAGGGGGGACTAGCGGGATACAATGAGCAGTTCTTC TRBV10-2 TRBD2 - TRBJ2-1
CASSWDRGDGYTF TGCGCCAGCAGCTGGGACAGGGGGGATGGCTACACCTTC TRBV5-1 TRBD1 few TRBJ1-2
CASSLSPGAAAEQFF TGTGCCAGCAGCTTGTCTCCGGGAGCCGCGGCTGAGCAGTTCTTC TRBV5-6 - - TRBJ2-1